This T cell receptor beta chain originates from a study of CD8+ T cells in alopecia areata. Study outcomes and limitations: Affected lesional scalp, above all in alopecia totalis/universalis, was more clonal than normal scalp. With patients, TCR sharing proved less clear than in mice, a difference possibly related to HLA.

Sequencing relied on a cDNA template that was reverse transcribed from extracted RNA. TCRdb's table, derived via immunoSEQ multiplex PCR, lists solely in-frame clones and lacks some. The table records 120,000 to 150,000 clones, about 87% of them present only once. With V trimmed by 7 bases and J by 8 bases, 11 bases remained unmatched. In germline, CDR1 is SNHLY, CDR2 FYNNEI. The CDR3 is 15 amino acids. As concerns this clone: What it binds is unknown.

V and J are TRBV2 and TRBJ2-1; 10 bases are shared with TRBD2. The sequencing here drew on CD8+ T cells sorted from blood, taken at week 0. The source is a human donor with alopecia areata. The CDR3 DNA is TGTGCCAGCACCTCTCTAGCGGGGGTTGAGGATGAGCAGTTCTTC. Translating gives CASTSLAGVEDEQFF.